This entry is about one T cell receptor (beta chain). CDR1 and CDR2 (germline): SGHNT, YYREEE (reference sequence). The CDR3 has 14 residues. Trimming took off 4 bases at V and 0 bases at J, with 10 bases between the two ends. This entry comes from a study of CD8+ T cells in alopecia areata. Extracted RNA was reverse transcribed into cDNA, the sequencing template. The method was immunoSEQ multiplex PCR; TCRdb's version includes in-frame clones alone and lacks a portion of them. The sample records 200,000 or so clones, 55% to 75% being singletons. Treatment denoted: oral pan-JAK inhibitor, 5-10 mg twice daily.

The sequences come from CD4+ T cells sorted from blood, collected at week 24, from a patient treated with tofacitinib. The origin of this receptor is a human donor with alopecia areata. The chain combines TRBV5-4 with TRBJ2-5; D remains ambiguous. As DNA, the CDR3 is TGTGCCAGCAGCGGAGCCGGTTACCAAGAGACCCAGTACTTC. This codes for CASSGAGYQETQYF.